One and the same sample provided the 5 T cell receptor beta chains below, sequenced in a study of graft-versus-host responses after intestinal transplantation (dated by TCRdb to the early 2020s). The antigens for these receptors are not known. This specimen's time point label, per the study, means: cells obtained before transplantation from donor or recipient. Library construction relied on the immunoSEQ multiplex PCR assay. TCRdb retrieved this table from immuneACCESS and kept in-frame rearrangements only. Not all clones are present; in checked studies, unresolved V genes account for under half, and no reason is known for the remainder. The sample table shows tens of thousands of clones, and 94% are seen once. Of the sample, roughly 0.18% falls within the top ten clones. This specimen consisted of unstimulated CD4+ T cells sorted from spleen or lymph node cells, obtained before transplant. These receptors originate from a human donor who was the organ donor for an intestinal transplant.

A single count supports this clone. This chain joins TRBV7-8 and TRBJ1-5; D gene uncertain. This CDR3 is built from 15 residues. Trimming removed 2 bases from V and 4 bases from J, with 12 bases in between. Germline CDR1 and CDR2: SGHVS and FQNEAQ. In nucleotides, the CDR3 is TGTGCCAGCAGCTTAATGCCTTTAAAAAATCAGCCCCAGCATTTT. Its translation is CASSLMPLKNQPQHF.

CDR3 protein: CASSLAGQANYGYTF. The DNA for the CDR3 is TGCGCCAGCAGCTTGGCGGGACAGGCTAACTATGGCTACACCTTC. V gene TRBV5-1 combines with J gene TRBJ1-2; TRBD1 agrees at 8 bases. The V and J ends lost 0 bases and 0 bases, in that order; junction bases with no gene match: 1. The CDR3 consists of 15 residues. Germline assignment: CDR1 SGHRS and CDR2 YFSETQ. The full variable domain, with the rest looked up from reference TRBV5-1 and TRBJ1-2, is KAGVTQTPRYLIKTRGQQVTLSCSPISGHRSVSWYQQTPGQGLQFLFEYFSETQRNKGNFPGRFSGRQFSNSRSEMNVSTLELGDSALYLCASSLAGQANYGYTFGSGTRLTVV.

V gene TRBV29-1 combines with J gene TRBJ1-3; D is unclear. This CDR3 comprises 14 residues. The V end was cut by 0 bases, the J end by 0 bases, with 6 bases between. Germline V lookup: CDR1 SQVTM, CDR2 ANQGSEA. CDR3 in DNA: TGCAGCGTTGAAGATCTCGGCTCTGGAAACACCATATATTTT. Translation: CSVEDLGSGNTIYF.

The chain joins TRBV2 to TRBJ1-2, with TRBD1 identical over 12 bases. Trimming cost V 9 bases and J 8 bases; bases outside gene matches: 13. Germline V gene data show CDR1 as SNHLY and CDR2 as FYNNEI. This CDR3 is built from 15 residues. CDR3 residues: CASLRDRGRTEGYTF. DNA of the CDR3: TGTGCCAGTCTCCGGGACAGGGGGCGCACTGAGGGCTACACCTTC.

The genes are TRBV11-1 and TRBJ1-1; D gene unclear. The germline V gene encodes CDR1 SGHAT and CDR2 FQDESV (reference sequence). V lost 4 bases, J lost 4 bases, and 16 bases lay in between. The CDR3 contains 15 residues. The CDR3 DNA is TGTGCCAGCAGCTCCCGGTCAGTCGGGTTCACTGAAGCTTTCTTT. This codes for CASSSRSVGFTEAFF. The complete variable domain, with remaining parts taken from reference TRBV11-1 and TRBJ1-1, reads EAEVAQSPRYKITEKSQAVAFWCDPISGHATLYWYRQILGQGPELLVQFQDESVVDDSQLPKDRFSAERLKGVDSTLKIQPAELGDSAMYLCASSSRSVGFTEAFFGQGTRLTVV.